These 16 T cell receptor beta chains share one sample of origin, sequenced in a study of T-cell memory formation after mild COVID-19. MiXCR, run by TCRdb on the 5' RACE reads, gives a single entry per CDR3 protein. This sample yields 280,000 or so distinct CDR3 sequences, of which 7.5% to 9.5% are seen a single time; under 25% belongs to the top ten. Sequencing used PBMCs or a T cell subset sorted from them (not recorded which). The receptors derive from a man younger than 35 who had mild COVID-19 (a few samples of this study predate the infection). Cell type and time point are not known.

A few counts support this clonotype. Here the CDR3 reads CASSHQLVSQTQYF. The CDR3 DNA reads as TGCGCCAGCAGCCATCAACTAGTTAGCCAGACCCAGTACTTC. This chain joins TRBV4-1 and TRBJ2-5, with D possibly TRBD2 on 5 matching bases. V was shortened by 3 bases and J by 6 bases, with 14 bases between the two germline ends. The CDR3 contains 14 residues. The germline CDR1 and CDR2 sequences are MGHRA and YSYEKL.

This clonotype has only a few counts. V and J are TRBV30 and TRBJ2-2, with TRBD2 identical over 9 bases. V lost 0 bases to trimming and J lost 5 bases; unmatched junction nucleotides: 7. Germline V gene data show CDR1 as GTSNPN and CDR2 as SVGIG (reference sequence). The CDR3 contains 16 residues. The CDR3 sequence: CAWSVLAGGLTGELFF. CDR3 coding DNA: TGTGCCTGGAGTGTACTCGCGGGGGGGCTTACCGGGGAGCTGTTTTTT.

There are a few counts of this clonotype. The V call is TRBV7-9, the J call TRBJ2-1, with D maybe TRBD2 (6 bases). This CDR3 is 15 amino acids long. Germline V CDR1 and CDR2: SEHNR, FQNEAQ (reference sequence). V was pared by 1 base and J by 5 bases, with 12 bases between. CDR3 loop: CASSLVLRGDNEQFF. DNA of the CDR3: TGTGCCAGCAGCTTAGTCTTGCGCGGGGACAATGAGCAGTTCTTC.

CDR3 sequence reads: CSARVGLAYEQYV. In DNA, the CDR3 is TGCAGTGCTAGAGTGGGACTAGCCTACGAGCAGTACGTC. This chain joins TRBV20-1 and TRBJ2-7, with 8 bases lining up with TRBD2. From germline, CDR1 is DFQATT and CDR2 SNEGSKA (reference sequence). Trimming removed 1 base from V and 2 bases from J; junction bases left unmatched: 1. The CDR3 runs to 13 residues.

The chain has TRBV4-1 and TRBJ1-4, with D perhaps TRBD1 (5 bases). CDR1 and CDR2 from the germline V gene are MGHRA and YSYEKL. Trimming removed 0 bases from V and 15 bases from J, with 14 bases in between. The length of the CDR3 is 13 residues. CDR3 bases: TGCGCCAGCAGCCAAGATAATAGGGGAGGAGTGTTTTTT. Translated: CASSQDNRGGVFF.

The J gene is TRBJ2-1, the V gene TRBV20-1; 8 positions match TRBD2. From germline, CDR1 is DFQATT and CDR2 SNEGSKA (reference sequence). The junction had 7 bases not matched to a gene; V was cut back by 1 base and J by 2 bases. The CDR3 sequence is 16 residues long. CDR3 in DNA: TGCAGTGCTAGAGCTCGGGAGGGGTTCCCCTACAATGAGCAGTTCTTC. It encodes CSARAREGFPYNEQFF.

The V gene is TRBV28, the J gene TRBJ2-1, with unresolved D. The CDR3 has 13 residues. Germline loops: CDR1 MDHEN, CDR2 SYDVKM. Trimming shortened V by 7 bases and J by 6 bases, and 13 bases separated the two germline ends. The CDR3 DNA is TGTGCCAGCACCCGGTCTCTTCGCAATGAGCAGTTCTTC. This encodes CASTRSLRNEQFF. The full variable domain, rest sourced from reference TRBV28 and TRBJ2-1, is DVKVTQSSRYLVKRTGEKVFLECVQDMDHENMFWYRQDPGLGLRLIYFSYDVKMKEKGDIPEGYSVSREKKERFSLILESASTNQTSMYLCASTRSLRNEQFFGPGTRLTVL.

The V gene is TRBV28, the J gene TRBJ1-6, with D unresolved. The CDR3 length is 16 residues. The ends were cut back, 5 bases at V and 4 bases at J, with 15 bases in the middle. Per the germline V gene, CDR1 is MDHEN and CDR2 is SYDVKM. CDR3 protein: CASSGELTEYNSPLHF. CDR3 DNA sequence: TGTGCCAGCAGTGGGGAGCTCACAGAATATAATTCACCCCTCCACTTT.

In its sample, this clonotype was seen many times. This chain links TRBV7-2 with TRBJ1-2, with TRBD1 identical over 7 bases. V dropped 6 bases and J dropped 5; count of bases not matched to a gene: 9. The CDR3 has 14 amino acids. CDR1 and CDR2 (germline): SGHTA, FQGNSA. CDR3 sequence (DNA): TGTGCCAGCAGTTCGGACAGGCCGAGTTATGGCTACACCTTC. Amino acid sequence: CASSSDRPSYGYTF.

The sample holds a few counts of this clonotype. The chain carries TRBV14 and TRBJ2-6; D gene unclear. The CDR3 is 16 residues long. V was shortened by 1 base and J by 1 base, with 8 bases between the two germline ends. Germline CDR1 is SGHDN and CDR2 is FVKESK. The CDR3 reads CASSQVWLSGANVLTF. CDR3 DNA: TGTGCCAGCAGCCAAGTTTGGTTGTCTGGGGCCAACGTCCTGACTTTC.

V and J are TRBV5-1 and TRBJ2-1, with 13 bases that match TRBD2. This CDR3 spans 15 amino acids. Germline V gives CDR1 SGHRS, CDR2 YFSETQ. V was clipped by 4 bases and J by 10 bases; unmatched bases: 8. CDR3 protein: CASSAGTSGVSEQFF. CDR3 nucleotide sequence: TGCGCCAGCAGCGCCGGGACTAGCGGGGTTAGCGAGCAGTTCTTC.

Ten or more counts support this clonotype. The chain carries TRBV5-1 and TRBJ1-5; 7 nucleotides agree with TRBD1. The ends lost 3 bases at V and 4 bases at J; junction bases unmatched: 4. Germline loops: CDR1 SGHRS, CDR2 YFSETQ. This CDR3 is built from 14 residues. The CDR3 region has the DNA TGCGCCAGCAGCTGGGGGACAGAGAATCAGCCCCAGCATTTT. Translation gives CASSWGTENQPQHF.

This clonotype was detected only a few times. As DNA, the CDR3 is TGTGCCAGCAGCCAGGGATTAACGGGTGGCTACACCTTC. It encodes CASSQGLTGGYTF. The chain links TRBV12-3 or TRBV12-4 to TRBJ1-2; tentatively, D is TRBD1 (5 bases). V was cut by 6 bases and J by 7 bases, with 15 bases left in between. The CDR3 has 13 amino acids.

This clonotype occurred many times. The rearrangement joins TRBV7-2 to TRBJ2-2; 7 positions agree with TRBD1. The length of the CDR3 is 15 residues. V shed 5 bases and J 5 bases; nucleotides not matched to a gene: 8. Germline lookup yields CDR1 SGHTA and CDR2 FQGNSA. CDR3 nucleotide sequence: TGTGCCAGCAGCCTGGGACAGTGGAATACCGGGGAGCTGTTTTTT. This translates into CASSLGQWNTGELFF.

This chain uses TRBV2 with TRBJ1-5, with unresolved D. Germline V gene lookup returns CDR1 SNHLY and CDR2 FYNNEI. There are 11 residues in the CDR3. V gave up 10 bases and J gave up 11 bases, with 15 bases separating them. The CDR3 loop is CATNDGEAQHF. The CDR3 DNA sequence: TGTGCCACCAATGACGGGGAGGCCCAGCATTTT.

V usage is TRBV27 and J usage is TRBJ2-7, with a tentative D call TRBD1 (5 bases). Trimming cost V 6 bases and J 2 bases, with 11 bases left between them. From germline, CDR1 is MNHEY and CDR2 SMNVEV (reference sequence). This CDR3 is 13 amino acids long. The CDR3 DNA reads as TGTGCCAGCAGAATGCAGGGTCCCTACGAGCAGTACTTC. Its translation is CASRMQGPYEQYF.